The entry that follows covers one T cell receptor beta chain sequence. The sample is drawn from a study of blood T cell repertoires in COVID-19. Authors' processing steps: It was from reference gene primer amplification that nucleated cell counts were estimated. The data were produced by immunoSEQ multiplex PCR, yet TCRdb's version contains in-frame clones alone and is incomplete. The V and J calls and clone size were taken over from that table, and D and trimming were inferred from the DNA. The table includes under 500,000 clones, 87% detected once. The germline V gene encodes CDR1 SGHRS and CDR2 YFSETQ. V dropped 3 bases and J dropped 1 base, with 10 bases sitting between them. The CDR3 is 15 amino acids.

This receptor was identified in a woman between 18 and 29 years old with acute COVID-19. The sequenced material came from PBMCs or T cells enriched from blood (not recorded which). The chain couples TRBV5-1 to TRBJ2-2; possible D gene TRBD2, 6 bases. CDR3 nucleotide sequence: TGCGCCAGCAGCTCGGGCGGGGAGAACACCGGGGAGCTGTTTTTT. Protein sequence: CASSSGGENTGELFF.